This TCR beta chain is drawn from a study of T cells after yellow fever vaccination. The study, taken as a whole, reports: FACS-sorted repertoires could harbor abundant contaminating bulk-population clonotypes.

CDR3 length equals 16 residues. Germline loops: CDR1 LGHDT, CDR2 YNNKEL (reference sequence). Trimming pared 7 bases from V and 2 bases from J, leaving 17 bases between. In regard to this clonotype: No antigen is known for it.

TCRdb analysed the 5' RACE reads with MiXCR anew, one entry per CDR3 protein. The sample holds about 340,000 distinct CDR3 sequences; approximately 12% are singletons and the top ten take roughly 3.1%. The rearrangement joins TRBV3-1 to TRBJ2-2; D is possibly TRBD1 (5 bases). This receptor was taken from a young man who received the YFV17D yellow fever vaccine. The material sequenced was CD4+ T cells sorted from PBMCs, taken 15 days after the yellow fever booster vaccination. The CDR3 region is CASTRNGASNTGELFF. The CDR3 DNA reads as TGTGCCAGCACCCGCAATGGGGCCTCTAACACCGGGGAGCTGTTTTTT.